The sequence of this T cell receptor (beta chain) was determined in a study of shared clonotypes between healthy human individuals. Trimming cost V 0 bases and J 7 bases, with 13 bases left between them. Germline V gives CDR1 MGHRA, CDR2 YSYEKL. The CDR3 length is 15 residues. Worth noting for this clone: The antigen is unknown.

Nashville, Tennessee was home to all donors, who were Caucasian adults. Regarding the study as a whole: Naive subsets, compared against memory subsets, generally had larger estimated richness values.

Assay runs were performed at deep level. Repertoires were generated with immunoSEQ multiplex PCR, while TCRdb's copy carries only in-frame clones and drops some. The repertoire holds 2,500,000 or so clones, with roughly 92% as singletons. The genes are TRBV4-1 and TRBJ1-5; D is ambiguous. This receptor was taken from a man between 18 and 35 years old in good health. The source material was naive CD4+ T cells sorted from blood. Subset given: CD45RA+ positively selected. The CDR3 spells CASSQDRVGKQPQHF. In DNA form, the CDR3 reads TGCGCCAGCAGCCAAGATAGGGTAGGGAAGCAGCCCCAGCATTTT.